The 26 T cell receptor beta chains presented below share a single source sample, sequenced in a study of shared clonotypes between healthy human individuals. Libraries were prepared by immunoSEQ multiplex PCR; TCRdb keeps only in-frame clonotypes and omits some of them. The sample shows about 580,000 clones, nearly 98% of them seen only once. Naive CD8 cells lacked CD45RO, underwent positive selection for CCR7 and left out terminally differentiated effector memory CD45RA+ cells. Sequencing input: naive CD8+ T cells sorted from blood. These receptors came from a man in his thirties or forties in good health.

The chain recombines TRBV7-9 with TRBJ2-3; 13 bases fit TRBD2. The germline V gene has CDR1 SEHNR and CDR2 FQNEAQ (reference sequence). This CDR3 region has 16 residues. The V gene end was trimmed by 7 bases and the J gene end by 2 bases; junction bases not matched to a gene: 6. Here the CDR3 DNA reads TGTGCCAGCACCGAGGGGACTAGCGGGAACACAGATACGCAGTATTTT. It translates to CASTEGTSGNTDTQYF.

The chain is built from TRBV5-1 and TRBJ2-7; D is uncertain. This CDR3 region has 11 residues. From germline, CDR1 is SGHRS and CDR2 YFSETQ. Trimming left V 5 bases short and J 5 bases short, with 8 bases between. The chain's CDR3 is CASRSEDEQYF. CDR3 coding DNA: TGCGCCAGCAGGTCGGAAGACGAGCAGTACTTC.

The chain has TRBV5-4 and TRBJ2-7; 7 bases match TRBD1. The CDR3 sequence is 14 residues long. J lost 0 bases, V lost 4 bases, and 4 bases had no gene match. Germline V CDR1 and CDR2: SGHNT, YYREEE (reference sequence). This chain's CDR3 is CASSPGGASYEQYF. CDR3 coding DNA: TGTGCCAGCAGCCCAGGGGGTGCCTCCTACGAGCAGTACTTC. Using reference TRBV5-4 and TRBJ2-7 for the parts outside the CDR3, the full variable domain is ETGVTQSPTHLIKTRGQQVTLRCSSQSGHNTVSWYQQALGQGPQFIFQYYREEENGRGNFPPRFSGLQFPNYSSELNVNALELDDSALYLCASSPGGASYEQYFGPGTRLTVT.

J is TRBJ2-1 and V is TRBV4-1, with D maybe TRBD1 (6 bases). This CDR3 contains 16 residues. Per the germline V gene, CDR1 is MGHRA and CDR2 is YSYEKL. Trimming removed 1 base from V and 2 bases from J, with 12 bases in between. The CDR3 region has the DNA TGCGCCAGCAGCCAAGGTGGGGGCCCCACCTACAATGAGCAGTTCTTC. It is translated as CASSQGGGPTYNEQFF.

This chain joins TRBV6-5 and TRBJ2-5, with D perhaps matching TRBD2 (5 bases). Germline-derived CDR1 and CDR2 are MNHEY and SVGAGI. Trimming removed 5 bases from V and 4 bases from J, with 17 bases in between. This CDR3 spans 15 amino acids. The CDR3 DNA reads TGTGCCAGCAGTGCTATCAGGCTTGCGGGAGAGACCCAGTACTTC. Its translation: CASSAIRLAGETQYF.

This clone appeared a few times. The genes are TRBV7-3 and TRBJ2-3; the D is unclear. This CDR3 region has 13 residues. The germline gives CDR1 SGHTA, CDR2 FQGTGA. V lost 4 bases and J lost 2, with 7 bases in between. The CDR3 protein is CASSSIYTDTQYF. CDR3 nucleotides: TGTGCCAGCAGCTCTATTTACACAGATACGCAGTATTTT.

The CDR3 DNA is TGTGCCAGCAGCCAAGTGGGAGGGGGGGCCTTGGACTATGGCTACACCTTC. It specifies CASSQVGGGALDYGYTF. This rearrangement joins TRBV4-2 to TRBJ1-2; the D gene is possibly TRBD1 (6 bases). This CDR3 is built from 17 residues. The V gene's germline CDR1 is LGHNA and CDR2 YNFKEQ. Trimming removed 1 base from V and 3 bases from J, with 18 bases in between.

This chain connects TRBV7-8 to TRBJ2-2; 9 bases are a match to TRBD2. Germline values: CDR1 SGHVS, CDR2 FQNEAQ. The CDR3 covers 16 residues. With 4 bases clipped from V and 5 bases from J, the junction kept 8 bases outside the gene matches. CDR3 nucleotide sequence: TGTGCCAGCAGCTCCCCTAGCGGGATTTTTACCGGGGAGCTGTTTTTT. It codes for CASSSPSGIFTGELFF.

This chain links TRBV13 with TRBJ2-7, with no clear D. The CDR3 runs 12 residues. Per the germline V gene, CDR1 is PRHDT and CDR2 is FYEKMQ (reference sequence). V lost 0 bases to trimming and J lost 9 bases, with 9 bases between them. CDR3 DNA: TGTGCCAGCAGCTTAGGCCCCAGAGTGCAGTACTTC. Amino acid sequence: CASSLGPRVQYF.

The J gene is TRBJ1-2, the V gene TRBV9, with D unclear. The V gene lost 4 bases and the J gene lost 6 bases, with 13 bases spanning the gap. The CDR3 covers 13 residues. CDR1 is SGDLS, CDR2 YYNGEE, per germline. CDR3 coding DNA: TGTGCCAGCAGCCTGAGGGCGCTTCATGGCTACACCTTC. Encoded protein: CASSLRALHGYTF.

V is TRBV27 and J is TRBJ2-2; TRBD2 is a possible D gene (5 bases). This CDR3 spans 15 amino acids. Looked up from germline, CDR1 is MNHEY and CDR2 is SMNVEV (reference sequence). Deletions cut 6 bases from V and 1 base from J, with 12 bases between. The CDR3 DNA reads as TGTGCCAGCAGACCCCAGAGGGAGAACACCGGGGAGCTGTTTTTT. Protein product: CASRPQRENTGELFF.

V gene TRBV18 combines with J gene TRBJ2-7; 9 positions agree with TRBD2. The V and J ends lost 2 bases and 3 bases, in that order; junction bases with no gene match: 8. Germline V gene data show CDR1 as KGHSH and CDR2 as LQKENI. This CDR3 is 16 amino acids long. Here the CDR3 reads CASSPNFGLANYEQYF. CDR3 nucleotides: TGTGCCAGCTCACCAAACTTTGGACTAGCGAACTACGAGCAGTACTTC.

The chain links TRBV29-1 to TRBJ2-1; D not resolved. The CDR3 contains 13 residues. Germline loops: CDR1 SQVTM, CDR2 ANQGSEA. V lost 4 bases to trimming and J lost 3 bases, with 10 bases between them. CDR3 nucleotide sequence: TGCAGCGTTGCGGAGATCAGCTACAATGAGCAGTTCTTC. Encoded protein: CSVAEISYNEQFF.

The chain combines TRBV5-1 with TRBJ2-1; 8 bases are shared with TRBD2. The CDR3 consists of 13 residues. The junction had 5 bases not matched to a gene; V was cut back by 2 bases and J by 10 bases. The germline V gene encodes CDR1 SGHRS and CDR2 YFSETQ. CDR3 in amino acids: CASSLTGGAEQFF. The CDR3 nucleotides are TGCGCCAGCAGCTTAACGGGAGGGGCGGAGCAGTTCTTC.

The chain employs TRBV6-1 and TRBJ2-7, with D possibly matching TRBD2 (5 bases). This CDR3 is built from 11 residues. The germline V gene encodes CDR1 MNHNS and CDR2 SASEGT. V lost 10 bases, J lost 4 bases, and 11 bases lay in between. The DNA of the CDR3 is TGTGCCACCTCAAGGACTTACGAGCAGTACTTC. It specifies CATSRTYEQYF.

The sample holds one count of this clone. The J gene is TRBJ2-1, the V gene TRBV11-2, with a tentative D call TRBD1 (5 bases). The germline CDR1 and CDR2 sequences are SGHAT and FQNNGV. Trimming removed 1 base at V and 2 bases at J, with 9 bases between. This CDR3 contains 15 residues. DNA for the CDR3: TGTGCCAGCAGCTTAGGCAGGGTCACCTACAATGAGCAGTTCTTC. This translates into CASSLGRVTYNEQFF.

This clone was recorded only once. The rearrangement uses TRBV5-4 and TRBJ2-7; D assignment may be TRBD1 or TRBD2 (5 bases each). V was trimmed by 1 base and J by 4 bases, leaving 12 bases between them. Germline V gives CDR1 SGHNT, CDR2 YYREEE (reference sequence). CDR3 size: 14 residues. CDR3 sequence reads: CASSLRGDGYEQYF. CDR3 nucleotide sequence: TGTGCCAGCAGCTTGAGAGGGGATGGGTACGAGCAGTACTTC.

The chain recombines TRBV7-6 with TRBJ2-7, with D tentatively TRBD2 (6 bases). The CDR3 covers 15 residues. V was pared by 6 bases and J by 6 bases, with 21 bases between. The germline gives CDR1 SGHVS, CDR2 FNYEAQ. The CDR3 nucleotides are TGTGCCAGCAGTTCCCTGGTGGGGAGAGCGGGCGAGCAGTACTTC. Amino acids: CASSSLVGRAGEQYF.

To note about this clone: Other DNA variants within this sample encode the same CDR3. V usage is TRBV4-1 and J usage is TRBJ2-2, with 7 nucleotides matching TRBD1. CDR1 and CDR2 (germline): MGHRA, YSYEKL. This CDR3 spans 16 amino acids. Trimming took 3 bases from V and 2 from J; bases not matched to a gene: 6. The CDR3 reads CASSQLGQVNTGELFF. The DNA for the CDR3 is TGCGCCAGCAGCCAGCTTGGACAGGTCAACACCGGGGAGCTGTTTTTT.

This chain connects TRBV7-9 to TRBJ2-7, with 7 bases fitting TRBD1. Trimming at V came to 5 bases and at J to 7 bases, leaving 17 bases not matched to a gene. The germline V gene has CDR1 SEHNR and CDR2 FQNEAQ (reference sequence). The CDR3 runs to 16 residues. CDR3: CASSAPLGGGSGEQYF. CDR3 nucleotides: TGTGCCAGCAGCGCCCCTTTAGGGGGCGGTTCGGGTGAGCAGTACTTC.

This rearrangement joins TRBV7-2 to TRBJ2-7, with D perhaps TRBD1 (5 bases). Germline V CDR1 and CDR2: SGHTA, FQGNSA. Between the trimmed V and J ends, which lost 0 bases and 5 bases, there was a span of 20 bases. The CDR3 runs to 17 residues. CDR3 region: CASSLAPAQTASNEQYF. The CDR3, as DNA: TGTGCCAGCAGCTTAGCCCCCGCGCAGACAGCATCGAACGAGCAGTACTTC.

The V call is TRBV5-1, the J call TRBJ2-2; 7 nucleotides align to TRBD1. V lost 0 bases and J lost 3; bases outside the gene matches: 11. The CDR3 is made up of 18 amino acids. Germline V gives CDR1 SGHRS, CDR2 YFSETQ. In DNA, the CDR3 is TGCGCCAGCAGCTTGGATATAGGGGGCTTCGGGGACACCGGGGAGCTGTTTTTT. This translates into CASSLDIGGFGDTGELFF.

The gene calls are TRBV19 and TRBJ1-1; D not resolved. The CDR3 runs 15 residues. Germline V lookup: CDR1 LNHDA, CDR2 SQIVND (reference sequence). V was shortened by 3 bases and J by 1 base, with 12 bases between the two germline ends. The CDR3 sequence is CASSIAEGPNTEAFF. The CDR3 DNA is TGTGCCAGTAGTATCGCTGAAGGTCCGAACACTGAAGCTTTCTTT. The full variable domain, with the rest looked up from reference TRBV19 and TRBJ1-1, is DGGITQSPKYLFRKEGQNVTLSCEQNLNHDAMYWYRQDPGQGLRLIYYSQIVNDFQKGDIAEGYSVSREKKESFPLTVTSAQKNPTAFYLCASSIAEGPNTEAFFGQGTRLTVV.

The chain links TRBV7-9 to TRBJ2-2, with 16 bases aligning to TRBD2. The CDR3 is 19 residues long. V dropped 7 bases and J dropped 1; count of bases not matched to a gene: 9. Looked up from germline, CDR1 is SEHNR and CDR2 is FQNEAQ (reference sequence). The CDR3 protein is CASILLGTSGRVNTGELFF. The CDR3 region has the DNA TGTGCCAGCATCCTCCTTGGGACTAGCGGGAGGGTGAACACCGGGGAGCTGTTTTTT.

The chain links TRBV9 to TRBJ2-1; 12 bases map to TRBD2. The V segment lost 3 bases and the J segment 5 bases; nucleotides outside the gene matches: 3. CDR3 length: 15 amino acids. Germline V lookup: CDR1 SGDLS, CDR2 YYNGEE. The CDR3 here is CASSEGTSGHNEQFF. The CDR3 region has the DNA TGTGCCAGCAGCGAGGGGACTAGCGGGCACAATGAGCAGTTCTTC.

This sequence joins TRBV19 and TRBJ2-1; tentative D call: TRBD2 (6 bases). The length of the CDR3 is 18 residues. CDR1 and CDR2 from the germline V gene are LNHDA and SQIVND (reference sequence). V lost 3 bases to trimming and J lost 0 bases, with 18 bases between them. The CDR3 reads CASSMGPGFGSSYNEQFF. CDR3 sequence (DNA): TGTGCCAGTAGTATGGGGCCGGGCTTCGGGAGCTCCTACAATGAGCAGTTCTTC.